This T cell receptor beta chain stems from a study of shared clonotypes between healthy human individuals (dated by TCRdb to 2019 to 2021). For the study in its entirety: The cohort comprised two women and three men aged 18 to 49 years. For each donor, three plates each were used for CD4 naive and CD4 memory, two plates were used for CD8 naive, and one plate was used for CD8 memory. To estimate repertoire size and how much clonotype sharing occurs between individuals, the study deeply sequenced the blood TCR repertoires of roughly 5 healthy adults. To increase sequencing depth and limit assay-specific biases, TCR repertoire library preparation and sequencing were carried out by different laboratories using diverse techniques. Per donor, leukapheresis produced somewhere between about 0.94 and 9 billion PBMCs.

The investigation overall reported the following: Sharing across four donors was observed for roughly 5% of naive CD4, over 3% of naive CD8, about 2.3% of memory CD4, and about 0.39% of memory CD8 clonotypes. Compared with non-shared clonotypes, the clonotypes found in all four sorted-subset donors had higher generation probabilities. Naive subsets generally had larger estimated clonotype richness than memory subsets. The genetic and exposure-history diversity represented was limited by the small number of donors. Rarefaction of sorted-subset datasets indicated incomplete sequencing despite the large sequencing depth. Sampling was limited to blood, and TCR repertoires in tissue likely differ from TCR repertoires in blood. Based on pairwise subsampling, the degree of clonotype sharing among donors was expected to be affected by sequencing depth.

Using the deep immunoSEQ assay, TCR CDR3 regions were amplified from genomic DNA by multiplex PCR. Genomic DNA extracted from each cell subset was distributed evenly over all wells of several immunoSEQ 96-well plates, and each plate served as one replicate. For sorted subsets, around 200 ng genomic DNA, equal to some 28,000 T cell genomes, was loaded into each replicate PCR. The purified libraries were quantified using a Qubit 3.0 fluorometer, sized with a Bioanalyzer 2100, and then quantified again using the KAPA Library Quantification kit. A separate single-read 150-cycle Illumina NextSeq 550 flow cell was used to sequence each immunoSEQ 96-well plate. Processing in the source paper ran as follows. Because only junctional sequences without quality scores were contained in the immunoSEQ output, filtering matching that applied to full-length reads could not be performed. Sequences were annotated with PyIR, a Python wrapper for IgBLAST v1.9, and V/J genes and CDR3 were assigned using IMGT germline references. Reads were removed for weak V/J assignments (E-value above 1e-6), missing CDR3, stop codons, out-of-frame junctions, or ambiguous translated residues. V3J clonotypes were defined as sequences sharing the same inferred V gene, J gene, and CDR3 amino acid sequence. Percentage overlap between repertoires was calculated by dividing the number of shared unique clonotypes by the size of the smaller repertoire. Three approaches were used to assess repertoire richness: RTK rarefaction, the Chao1 estimator, and Recon v2.1 estimates of unobserved clonotypes. For all TCRbeta clonotypes obtained by the gDNA method from a handful of donors, generation probabilities were computed with OLGA. Drawn from immuneACCESS, this table holds only the in-frame rearrangements with V and J called that TCRdb kept. Clones are partly lost; checked studies trace under half to an unresolved V gene and leave the rest unexplained. V and J calls plus clone size are reproduced from that table; the DNA served to infer D and trimming. Recorded for this sample are approximately 1,500,000 clones; under 99% of them occurred a single time. The top ten clones comprise 0.4% to 0.55% of the sample.

CDR1 MGHRA and CDR2 YSYEKL are derived from the germline V gene. Taken from cysteine to phenylalanine, the CDR3 has 19 residues. Solely the CDR3 DNA is kept, with 57 bases framed from the first base. As for this clone: Its antigen has not been determined. Base-call qualities are not available, and no considerably larger clone is one nucleotide away.

Healthy HIV-negative adults with no recently reported acute infections or vaccinations were included as donors. All donors were Caucasian adults living in Nashville, Tennessee, USA. CD4+ T cells were enriched by magnetic negative selection, after which naive cells were positively selected on CD45RA and the negative fraction was taken as the memory subset. After blood collection by leukapheresis, PBMCs were isolated using Ficoll-Histopaque density gradient centrifugation and then cryopreserved in the vapor phase of liquid nitrogen. Analytical flow cytometry was used to check the purity and quantity of every magnetically sorted T cell population. Genomic DNA was isolated from every sorted fraction and measured by UV absorbance on a Nanodrop 2000c.

The sequence was obtained from a man aged 25-45 years in good health. The sequenced sample was naive CD4+ T cells sorted from blood. Taken with the paper, the label for cell subset or site translates to: CD45RA+ positively selected. The V and J segments used are TRBV4-1 and TRBJ2-1; TRBD2 is perhaps the D gene, given 5 matching bases. The DNA is as follows: TGCGCGAGGAAGGCTTTAGGCTTTCAGCTTTTTGGACTTACGGATGAGCAGTTCTTC. Translated, it gives CARKALGFQLFGLTDEQFF.